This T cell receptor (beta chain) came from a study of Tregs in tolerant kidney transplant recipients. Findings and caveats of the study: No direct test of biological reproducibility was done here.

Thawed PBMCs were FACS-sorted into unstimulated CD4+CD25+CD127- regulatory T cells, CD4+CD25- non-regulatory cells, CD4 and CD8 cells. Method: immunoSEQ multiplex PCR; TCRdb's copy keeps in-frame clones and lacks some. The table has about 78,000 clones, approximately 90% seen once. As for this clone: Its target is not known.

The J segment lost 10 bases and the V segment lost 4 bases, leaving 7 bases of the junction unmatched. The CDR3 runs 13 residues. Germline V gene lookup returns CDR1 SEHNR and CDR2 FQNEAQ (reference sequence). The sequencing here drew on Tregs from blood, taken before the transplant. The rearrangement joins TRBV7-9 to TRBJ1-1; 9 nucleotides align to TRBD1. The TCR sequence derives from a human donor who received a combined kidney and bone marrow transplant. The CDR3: CASSSAGQGGAFF. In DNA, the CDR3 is TGTGCCAGCAGCTCCGCGGGACAGGGAGGAGCTTTCTTT.